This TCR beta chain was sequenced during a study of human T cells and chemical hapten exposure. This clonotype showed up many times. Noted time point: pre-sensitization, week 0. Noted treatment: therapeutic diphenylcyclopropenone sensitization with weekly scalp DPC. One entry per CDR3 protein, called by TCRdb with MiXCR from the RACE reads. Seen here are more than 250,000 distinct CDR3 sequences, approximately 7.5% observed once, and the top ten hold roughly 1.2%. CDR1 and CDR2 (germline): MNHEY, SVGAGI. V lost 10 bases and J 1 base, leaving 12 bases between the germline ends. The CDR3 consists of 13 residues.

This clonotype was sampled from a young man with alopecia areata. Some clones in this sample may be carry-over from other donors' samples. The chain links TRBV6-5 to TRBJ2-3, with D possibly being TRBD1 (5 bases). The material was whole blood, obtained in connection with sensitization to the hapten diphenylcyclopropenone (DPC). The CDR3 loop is CATRVGGTDTQYF. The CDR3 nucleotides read TGTGCCACCAGGGTGGGCGGCACAGATACGCAGTATTTT.